The next 15 T cell receptor beta chains were all read from a single sample in a study of T cells in Graves' hyperthyroidism and ophthalmopathy. There were TCR beta CDR3 regions amplified from RNA transcripts. HTBI primers were used for first-round RT-PCR of the TCR CDR3. One entry per CDR3 protein results from TCRdb running MiXCR on the multiplex PCR reads. The table records 330,000 or so distinct CDR3 sequences, roughly 19% of them present only once. Sequencing used blood. All receptors come from a man aged 50-60 years with Graves' ophthalmopathy.

This clonotype was detected many times. This chain uses TRBV7-9 with TRBJ1-2; perhaps TRBD1 as D (6 bases). The germline CDR1 and CDR2 sequences are SEHNR and FQNEAQ (reference sequence). V gave up 5 bases and J gave up 6 bases, with 13 bases separating them. This CDR3 contains 13 residues. CDR3 in DNA: TGTGCCAGCAGCCCGCGACAGGCTGATGGCTACACCTTC. This gives the protein CASSPRQADGYTF. Together with reference TRBV7-9 and TRBJ1-2, the CDR3 gives the full variable domain: DTGVSQNPRHKITKRGQNVTFRCDPISEHNRLYWYRQTLGQGPEFLTYFQNEAQLEKSRLLSDRFSAERPKGSFSTLEIQRTEQGDSAMYLCASSPRQADGYTFGSGTRLTVV.

There are many counts of this clonotype. This chain uses TRBV28 with TRBJ1-1, with 8 bases lining up with TRBD1. The V gene end was trimmed by 6 bases and the J gene end by 11 bases; junction bases not matched to a gene: 14. Germline V gene lookup returns CDR1 MDHEN and CDR2 SYDVKM. The CDR3 totals 14 residues. CDR3 coding DNA: TGTGCCAGCAGGGGCGGACAGGGTGGTGCTAGGGCTTTCTTT. It encodes CASRGGQGGARAFF.

This clonotype was counted many times. This chain connects TRBV11-2 to TRBJ2-7; D may be TRBD2 (5 bases). This CDR3 is 14 amino acids long. Trimming cost V 4 bases and J 0 bases, with 10 bases left between them. The V gene's germline CDR1 is SGHAT and CDR2 FQNNGV. The CDR3 loop is CASSSYGNSYEQYF. CDR3 nucleotide sequence: TGTGCCAGCAGCTCGTACGGGAACTCCTACGAGCAGTACTTC.

The genes are TRBV30 and TRBJ2-7; 8 bases map to TRBD2. Unmatched junction bases numbered 5, after V lost 1 base and J lost 0 bases. The CDR3 sequence is 15 residues long. In germline, CDR1 is GTSNPN, CDR2 SVGIG (reference sequence). As DNA, the CDR3 is TGTGCCTGGAGTGGGACTAGCACTAGCTCCTACGAGCAGTACTTC. Encoded protein: CAWSGTSTSSYEQYF.

This clonotype has a count of ten or more. This chain uses TRBV20-1 with TRBJ1-1; 7 nucleotides agree with TRBD1. Trimming cost V 6 bases and J 2 bases; bases outside gene matches: 9. This CDR3 has 14 residues. Germline V lookup: CDR1 DFQATT, CDR2 SNEGSKA (reference sequence). The CDR3 DNA reads as TGCAGTGCCAAGAGGGACAGACTAAACACTGAAGCTTTCTTT. Encoded protein: CSAKRDRLNTEAFF.

The rearrangement uses TRBV3-1 and TRBJ2-3; D is uncertain. Trimming shortened V by 0 bases and J by 5 bases, and 12 bases separated the two germline ends. The CDR3 has 15 amino acids. Germline V lookup: CDR1 LGHDT, CDR2 YNNKEL (reference sequence). The CDR3, as DNA: TGTGCCAGCAGCCAAGATAACCGGGCAAGAGATACGCAGTATTTT. Its protein is CASSQDNRARDTQYF.

Ten or more counts support this clonotype. The rearrangement uses TRBV2 and TRBJ1-4; weak D call: TRBD1 (5 bases). The CDR3 covers 13 residues. The germline V gene has CDR1 SNHLY and CDR2 FYNNEI. The V gene lost 4 bases and the J gene lost 10 bases, with 13 bases spanning the gap. CDR3 sequence reads: CASSGGGGGKLFF. Here the CDR3 DNA reads TGTGCCAGCAGTGGGGGTGGGGGTGGAAAACTGTTTTTT.

This clonotype was detected once. V is TRBV20-1 and J is TRBJ2-5, with D tentatively TRBD1 (8 bases). Trimming left V 6 bases short and J 2 bases short, with 19 bases between. In germline, CDR1 is DFQATT, CDR2 SNEGSKA (reference sequence). The CDR3 has 15 residues. DNA for the CDR3: TGCAGTGCCTACAGGGGGGGGGTGGTGCAAGAGACCCAGTACTTC. This translates into CSAYRGGVVQETQYF.

In its sample, this clonotype was seen many times. The chain is built from TRBV5-1 and TRBJ2-3; D gene ambiguous. V was pared by 0 bases and J by 6 bases, with 14 bases between. CDR1 and CDR2 from the germline V gene are SGHRS and YFSETQ. This CDR3 spans 15 amino acids. The CDR3: CASSLATAARDTQYF. The CDR3 region has the DNA TGCGCCAGCAGCTTGGCTACGGCAGCACGGGATACGCAGTATTTT.

This clonotype was seen many times. The chain employs TRBV5-5 and TRBJ2-7; D is unclear. Germline CDR1 is SGHKS and CDR2 is YYEKEE (reference sequence). V was cut by 4 bases and J by 4 bases, with 15 bases left in between. The CDR3 runs to 14 residues. As DNA, the CDR3 is TGTGCCAGCAGCCCCCAGGTCGGCAGTTACGAGCAGTACTTC. Translated: CASSPQVGSYEQYF.

A few counts support this clonotype. The rearrangement joins TRBV15 to TRBJ2-3; no definite D call. CDR1 and CDR2 from the germline V gene are LNHNV and YYDKDF (reference sequence). The CDR3 has 18 amino acids. V lost 0 bases to trimming and J lost 2 bases, with 18 bases between them. The CDR3: CATSRDNGFGRTTDTQYF. DNA for the CDR3: TGTGCCACCAGCAGAGATAATGGGTTTGGACGGACCACAGATACGCAGTATTTT.

This clonotype has at least ten counts. This chain connects TRBV14 to TRBJ2-5; TRBD2 aligns across 10 bases. The CDR3 has 18 amino acids. Germline CDR1 is SGHDN and CDR2 is FVKESK. V shed 4 bases, J shed 5 bases, and the junction held 16 bases outside the gene matches. The CDR3 is CASSPGRTSGLRMETQYF. The CDR3 nucleotides are TGTGCCAGCAGCCCTGGAAGGACTAGCGGCTTGAGGATGGAGACCCAGTACTTC.

The rearrangement joins TRBV14 to TRBJ2-3, with 8 bases matching TRBD2. The length of the CDR3 is 15 residues. Germline V lookup: CDR1 SGHDN, CDR2 FVKESK. V lost 3 bases to trimming and J lost 0 bases; unmatched junction nucleotides: 2. Here the CDR3 DNA reads TGTGCCAGCAGCCACGCGGGAGGAAGCACAGATACGCAGTATTTT. This codes for CASSHAGGSTDTQYF.

The rearrangement links TRBV2 to TRBJ2-1; TRBD2 agrees at 8 bases. Trimming cost V 6 bases and J 0 bases; bases outside gene matches: 7. The CDR3 totals 16 residues. Per germline, CDR1 SNHLY and CDR2 FYNNEI. The CDR3 DNA reads TGTGCCAGCAGAACGGGAGGGCGGAGCTCCTACAATGAGCAGTTCTTC. This translates into CASRTGGRSSYNEQFF.

This clonotype was seen many times. The chain is built from TRBV7-3 and TRBJ2-7; 9 nucleotides match TRBD1. CDR3 length: 15 residues. The germline V gene encodes CDR1 SGHTA and CDR2 FQGTGA. V trimming: 4 bases; J trimming: 3 bases; junction bases outside the gene matches: 7. CDR3 in amino acids: CASSYGGTGRYEQYF. In nucleotides, the CDR3 is TGTGCCAGCAGCTATGGAGGGACAGGGCGCTACGAGCAGTACTTC.